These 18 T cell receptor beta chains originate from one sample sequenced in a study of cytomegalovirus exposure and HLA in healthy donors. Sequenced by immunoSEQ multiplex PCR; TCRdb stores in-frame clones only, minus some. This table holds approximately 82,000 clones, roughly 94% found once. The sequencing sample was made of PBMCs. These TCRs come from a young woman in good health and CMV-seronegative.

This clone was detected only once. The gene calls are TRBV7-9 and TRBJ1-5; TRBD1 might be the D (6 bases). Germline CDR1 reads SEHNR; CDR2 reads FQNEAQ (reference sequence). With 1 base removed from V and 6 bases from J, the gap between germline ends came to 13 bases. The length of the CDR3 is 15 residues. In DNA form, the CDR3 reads TGTGCCAGCAGCTTAGTTACGACAGGCGGTCAGCCCCAGCATTTT. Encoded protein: CASSLVTTGGQPQHF.

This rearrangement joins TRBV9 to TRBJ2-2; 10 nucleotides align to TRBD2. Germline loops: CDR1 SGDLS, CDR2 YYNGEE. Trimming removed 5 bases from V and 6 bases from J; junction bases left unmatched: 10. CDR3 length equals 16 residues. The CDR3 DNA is TGTGCCAGCAGTCTTTGGGAGCGGGAGGGTTCCGGGGAGCTGTTTTTT. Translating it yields CASSLWEREGSGELFF.

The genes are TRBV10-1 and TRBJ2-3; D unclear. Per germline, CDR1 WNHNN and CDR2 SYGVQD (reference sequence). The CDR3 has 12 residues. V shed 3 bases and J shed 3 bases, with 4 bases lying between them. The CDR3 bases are TGCGCCAGCAGTGACCCTACAGATACGCAGTATTTT. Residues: CASSDPTDTQYF.

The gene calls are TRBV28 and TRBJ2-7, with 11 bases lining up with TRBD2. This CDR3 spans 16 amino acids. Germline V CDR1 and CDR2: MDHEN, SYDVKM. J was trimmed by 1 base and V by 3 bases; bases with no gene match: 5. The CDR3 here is CASSLSGTSGSYEQYF. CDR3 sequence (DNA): TGTGCCAGCAGTTTGTCCGGGACTAGCGGTTCCTACGAGCAGTACTTC.

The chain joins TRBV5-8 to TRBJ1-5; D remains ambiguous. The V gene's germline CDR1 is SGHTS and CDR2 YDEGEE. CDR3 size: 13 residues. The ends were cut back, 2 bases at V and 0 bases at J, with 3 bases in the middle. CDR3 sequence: CASSLYSNQPQHF. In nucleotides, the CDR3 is TGTGCCAGCAGCTTATATAGCAATCAGCCCCAGCATTTT.

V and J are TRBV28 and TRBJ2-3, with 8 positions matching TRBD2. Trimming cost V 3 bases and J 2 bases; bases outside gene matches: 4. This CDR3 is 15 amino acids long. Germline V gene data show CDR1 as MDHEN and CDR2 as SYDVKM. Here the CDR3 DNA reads TGTGCCAGCAGTTTGGTCGGGGGGGTCACAGATACGCAGTATTTT. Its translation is CASSLVGGVTDTQYF. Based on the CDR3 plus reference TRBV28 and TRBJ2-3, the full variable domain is DVKVTQSSRYLVKRTGEKVFLECVQDMDHENMFWYRQDPGLGLRLIYFSYDVKMKEKGDIPEGYSVSREKKERFSLILESASTNQTSMYLCASSLVGGVTDTQYFGPGTRLTVL.

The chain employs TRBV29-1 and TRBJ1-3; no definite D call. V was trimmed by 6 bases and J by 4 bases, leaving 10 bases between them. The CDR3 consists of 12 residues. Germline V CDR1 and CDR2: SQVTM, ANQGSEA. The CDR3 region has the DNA TGCAGCGTAGACGACGGGGGAAACACCATATATTTT. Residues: CSVDDGGNTIYF.

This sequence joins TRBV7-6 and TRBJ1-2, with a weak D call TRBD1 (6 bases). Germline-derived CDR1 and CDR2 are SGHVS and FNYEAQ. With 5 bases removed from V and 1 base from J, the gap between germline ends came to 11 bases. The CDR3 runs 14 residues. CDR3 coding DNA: TGTGCCAGCAGCGAGGGACATCTTAACTATGGCTACACCTTC. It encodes CASSEGHLNYGYTF.

The CDR3 loop is CATSGGGATNEKLFF. The CDR3 nucleotides are TGTGCCACCAGCGGGGGAGGGGCAACTAATGAAAAACTGTTTTTT. The chain uses TRBV15 and TRBJ1-4; perhaps TRBD1 as D (5 bases). Trimming took 5 bases from V and 0 from J, leaving 10 bases between them. CDR3 length: 15 residues. The germline V gene encodes CDR1 LNHNV and CDR2 YYDKDF (reference sequence).

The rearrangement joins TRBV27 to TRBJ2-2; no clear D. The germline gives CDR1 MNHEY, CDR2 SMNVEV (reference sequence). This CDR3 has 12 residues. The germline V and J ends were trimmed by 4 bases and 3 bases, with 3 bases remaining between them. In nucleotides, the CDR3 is TGTGCCAGCAGTTCCGACACCGGGGAGCTGTTTTTT. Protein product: CASSSDTGELFF.

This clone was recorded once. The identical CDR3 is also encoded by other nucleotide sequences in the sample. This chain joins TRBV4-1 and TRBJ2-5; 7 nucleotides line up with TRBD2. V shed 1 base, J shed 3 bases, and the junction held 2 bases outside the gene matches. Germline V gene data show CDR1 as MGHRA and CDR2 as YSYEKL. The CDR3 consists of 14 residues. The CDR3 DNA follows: TGCGCCAGCAGCCAAGTCCTAGCGGAAGAGACCCAGTACTTC. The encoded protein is CASSQVLAEETQYF.

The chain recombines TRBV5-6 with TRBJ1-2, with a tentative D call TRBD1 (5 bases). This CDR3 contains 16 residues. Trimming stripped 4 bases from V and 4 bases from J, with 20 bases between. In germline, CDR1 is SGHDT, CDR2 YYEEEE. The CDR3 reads CASSRTGGVAIYGYTF. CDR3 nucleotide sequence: TGTGCCAGCAGCAGGACGGGGGGGGTGGCTATCTATGGCTACACCTTC.

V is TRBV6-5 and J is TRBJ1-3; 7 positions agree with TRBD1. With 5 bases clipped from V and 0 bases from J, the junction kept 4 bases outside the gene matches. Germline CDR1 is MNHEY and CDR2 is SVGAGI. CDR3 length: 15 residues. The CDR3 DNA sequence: TGTGCCAGCAGTCAGACAGGGACCTCTGGAAACACCATATATTTT. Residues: CASSQTGTSGNTIYF.

Here the CDR3 DNA reads TGTGCCAGCAGCGCGCAGCGGGGGCTCACAGATACGCAGTATTTT. This gives the protein CASSAQRGLTDTQYF. J is TRBJ2-3 and V is TRBV5-4, with 8 bases identical to TRBD2. After removal of 4 bases from V and 2 bases from J, the junction contained 6 bases not matched to a gene. Germline CDR1 reads SGHNT; CDR2 reads YYREEE (reference sequence). There are 15 residues in the CDR3.

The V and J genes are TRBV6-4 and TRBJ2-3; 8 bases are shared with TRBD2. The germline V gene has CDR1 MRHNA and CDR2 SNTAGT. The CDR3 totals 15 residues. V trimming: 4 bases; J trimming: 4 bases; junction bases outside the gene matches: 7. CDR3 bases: TGTGCCAGCAGTGCAGCAGCGGGGGATGCAGATACGCAGTATTTT. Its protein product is CASSAAAGDADTQYF.

The CDR3 DNA reads TGTGCCATCAGTGAGAAGGTTGACATTGGAGGCAACTATGGCTACACCTTC. This encodes CAISEKVDIGGNYGYTF. The chain employs TRBV10-3 and TRBJ1-2; D unresolved. The CDR3 contains 17 residues. The ends were cut back, 2 bases at V and 2 bases at J, with 18 bases in the middle. Germline V lookup: CDR1 ENHRY, CDR2 SYGVKD.

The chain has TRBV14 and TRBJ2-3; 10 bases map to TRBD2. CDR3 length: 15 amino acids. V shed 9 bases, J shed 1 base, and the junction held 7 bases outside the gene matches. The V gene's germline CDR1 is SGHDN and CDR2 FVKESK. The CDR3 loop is CARTRLAGGTDTQYF. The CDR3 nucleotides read TGTGCCAGAACCCGGCTAGCGGGAGGCACAGATACGCAGTATTTT.

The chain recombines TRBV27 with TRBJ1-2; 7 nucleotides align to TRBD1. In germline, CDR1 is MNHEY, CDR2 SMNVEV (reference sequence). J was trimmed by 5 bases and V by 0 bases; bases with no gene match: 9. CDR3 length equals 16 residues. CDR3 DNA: TGTGCCAGCAGTTTATCGCGACAGGGTCCTGAGTATGGCTACACCTTC. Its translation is CASSLSRQGPEYGYTF.